Below are 14 T cell receptor beta chains sequenced from a single sample in a study of cytomegalovirus exposure and HLA in healthy donors. This table comes from immunoSEQ multiplex PCR, and its TCRdb copy is limited to in-frame clones, with some not included. The sample has 200,000 or so clones; 84% are singletons. Sequencing was done on a sample of PBMCs. The receptors come from a man between 18 and 29 years old in good health and CMV-seropositive.

J is TRBJ2-1 and V is TRBV4-3; TRBD2 agrees at 10 bases. The trim removed 0 bases at V and 9 bases at J, leaving 8 bases unmatched. Germline CDR1 reads LGHNA; CDR2 reads YSLEER. CDR3 size: 16 residues. This chain's CDR3 is CASSQDRTSGDVEQFF. For the CDR3, the DNA is TGCGCCAGCAGCCAAGATCGGACTAGCGGAGACGTTGAGCAGTTCTTC.

The chain couples TRBV7-9 to TRBJ1-2, with TRBD1 as a possible D gene (6 bases). V gave up 5 bases and J gave up 3 bases, with 10 bases separating them. CDR3 length: 13 amino acids. From germline, CDR1 is SEHNR and CDR2 FQNEAQ (reference sequence). The CDR3 DNA reads TGTGCCAGCAGCGGGGACACGGACTATGGCTACACCTTC. Protein product: CASSGDTDYGYTF.

This clone was observed a single time. The J gene is TRBJ2-7, the V gene TRBV5-6, with D perhaps matching TRBD1 (5 bases). V gave up 0 bases and J gave up 3 bases, with 16 bases separating them. The CDR3 contains 16 residues. Per germline, CDR1 SGHDT and CDR2 YYEEEE. DNA for the CDR3: TGTGCCAGCAGCTTGGGGCGCGGCAGGGTTATCTACGAGCAGTACTTC. Its translation: CASSLGRGRVIYEQYF.

The gene calls are TRBV27 and TRBJ2-7; no definite D call. V lost 2 bases and J lost 0, with 8 bases in between. The CDR3 has 14 residues. Germline assignment: CDR1 MNHEY and CDR2 SMNVEV (reference sequence). DNA of the CDR3: TGTGCCAGCAGTTTAAAGTACAGCTCCTACGAGCAGTACTTC. Protein sequence: CASSLKYSSYEQYF.

The V gene is TRBV7-8, the J gene TRBJ2-2; D might be TRBD1 (6 bases). CDR1 and CDR2 from the germline V gene are SGHVS and FQNEAQ. This CDR3 spans 15 amino acids. CDR3: CAWTEIISNTGELFF. Written as DNA, the CDR3 is TGTGCTTGGACAGAAATCATTTCGAACACCGGGGAGCTGTTTTTT.

The V call is TRBV15, the J call TRBJ1-2; D may be TRBD1 (5 bases). Looked up from germline, CDR1 is LNHNV and CDR2 is YYDKDF (reference sequence). The CDR3 has 15 amino acids. Deletions cut 1 base from V and 3 bases from J, with 12 bases between. The CDR3 region has the DNA TGTGCCACCAGCAGAGGTGGGGCAGCTTACTATGGCTACACCTTC. It encodes CATSRGGAAYYGYTF.

This chain connects TRBV5-6 to TRBJ1-1; maybe TRBD1 (6 bases). The CDR3 sequence is 14 residues long. In germline, CDR1 is SGHDT, CDR2 YYEEEE. The V and J ends lost 1 base and 5 bases respectively, with 12 bases between them. The CDR3 DNA reads as TGTGCCAGCAGCTTGCGGGGGGCGCGGACTGAAGCTTTCTTT. This codes for CASSLRGARTEAFF.

The V gene is TRBV18, the J gene TRBJ2-2; 9 nucleotides match TRBD2. Per germline, CDR1 KGHSH and CDR2 LQKENI. The V and J ends lost 3 bases and 2 bases, in that order; junction bases with no gene match: 1. This CDR3 region has 15 residues. CDR3: CASSPGTSNTGELFF. For the CDR3, the DNA is TGTGCCAGCTCACCGGGGACTAGCAACACCGGGGAGCTGTTTTTT. The full variable domain, its missing parts supplied by reference TRBV18 and TRBJ2-2, is NAGVMQNPRHLVRRRGQEARLRCSPMKGHSHVYWYRQLPEEGLKFMVYLQKENIIDESGMPKERFSAEFPKEGPSILRIQQVVRGDSAAYFCASSPGTSNTGELFFGEGSRLTVL.

The chain carries TRBV27 and TRBJ1-1, with D perhaps TRBD1 (5 bases). There are 13 residues in the CDR3. Trimming took off 7 bases at V and 3 bases at J, with 12 bases between the two ends. In germline, CDR1 is MNHEY, CDR2 SMNVEV (reference sequence). The CDR3 spells CASMRIRDTEAFF. The CDR3 DNA reads TGTGCCAGCATGAGGATCAGGGACACTGAAGCTTTCTTT.

The chain couples TRBV7-9 to TRBJ1-3; possible D gene TRBD1, 6 bases. Looked up from germline, CDR1 is SEHNR and CDR2 is FQNEAQ (reference sequence). This CDR3 contains 15 residues. Trimming took off 6 bases at V and 1 base at J, with 13 bases between the two ends. CDR3 sequence reads: CASRQGFTSGNTIYF. The CDR3 bases are TGTGCCAGCAGACAGGGTTTTACTTCTGGAAACACCATATATTTT.

V gene TRBV7-7 combines with J gene TRBJ2-1; weak D call: TRBD2 (6 bases). This CDR3 contains 15 residues. The germline V gene encodes CDR1 SSHAT and CDR2 FNYEAQ (reference sequence). Trimming took 5 bases from V and 2 from J, leaving 13 bases between them. Written as DNA, the CDR3 is TGTGCCAGCAGCCCCGGGACTCGGGCCTACAATGAGCAGTTCTTC. This sequence encodes CASSPGTRAYNEQFF.

The V call is TRBV6-6, the J call TRBJ2-2; 8 nucleotides match TRBD2. Germline V gene lookup returns CDR1 MNHNY and CDR2 SVGAGI (reference sequence). CDR3 length equals 14 residues. Trimming removed 5 bases from V and 2 bases from J; junction bases left unmatched: 1. The CDR3, as DNA: TGTGCCAGCAGTCGGGGGGGCAACACCGGGGAGCTGTTTTTT. Translating it yields CASSRGGNTGELFF.

V and J are TRBV27 and TRBJ2-7; TRBD2 matches 9 bases. The V segment lost 5 bases and the J segment 3 bases; nucleotides outside the gene matches: 20. The CDR3 length is 19 residues. Germline CDR1 is MNHEY and CDR2 is SMNVEV (reference sequence). CDR3 in amino acids: CASSPRAYKAGGPDYEQYF. The CDR3 DNA sequence: TGTGCCAGCAGTCCGAGGGCTTATAAAGCGGGAGGTCCCGACTACGAGCAGTACTTC.

The rearrangement uses TRBV6-1 and TRBJ2-5, with D unclear. CDR1 is MNHNS, CDR2 SASEGT, per germline. V shed 6 bases and J shed 0 bases, with 2 bases lying between them. The CDR3 covers 11 residues. CDR3 bases: TGTGCCAGCAGCAACCAAGAGACCCAGTACTTC. This translates into CASSNQETQYF.